This T cell receptor (beta chain) was sequenced during a study of cytomegalovirus exposure and HLA in healthy donors. There are 11 residues in the CDR3. V was clipped by 7 bases and J by 6 bases, with 9 bases between them. The V gene's germline CDR1 is MNHEY and CDR2 SMNVEV (reference sequence). Comments on this clone: Its antigen is currently unknown.

A multiplex PCR was run with 60 Vbeta primers and 13 Jbeta primers. Produced via immunoSEQ multiplex PCR; TCRdb's table is partial and in-frame only. The data show more than 130,000 clones, over 70% seen once. Study findings and constraints: CMV serostatus stood as the only immune exposure information on hand.

The receptor's source is a middle-aged man in good health and CMV-seropositive. The rearrangement uses TRBV27 and TRBJ1-1; possible D gene TRBD1, 5 bases. Input material: PBMCs. This CDR3 reads CASNQGSEAFF. In DNA form, the CDR3 reads TGTGCCAGCAATCAGGGATCTGAAGCTTTCTTT.